The 20 T cell receptor beta chains below all came from one sample that was sequenced in a study of vaccination and CD4 T cells after COVID-19. With the Oncomine TCR Beta short-read assay, DNA from cultured CD4+ T cells was sequenced. TCRdb fed the PCR reads into MiXCR, producing one record per CDR3 protein. The sample carries fewer than 9,500 distinct CDR3 sequences, less than 60% recorded once. No cognate antigen is known for these TCRs. Regarding treatment: approximately nine-day PBMC culture with coronavirus spike peptide pools or control peptides (ViraFEST assay). The specimen was CD4+ T cells from blood, cultured in vitro. Receptors originate from a human donor who had recovered from COVID-19.

The J gene is TRBJ1-6, the V gene TRBV6-1; D possibly corresponds to TRBD1 (6 bases). This CDR3 comprises 12 residues. Germline V gene data show CDR1 as MNHNS and CDR2 as SASEGT. Trimming took 9 bases from V and 11 from J, leaving 14 bases between them. This CDR3 is CASGTNGPPLHF. CDR3 bases: TGTGCCAGTGGGACAAATGGGCCACCCCTCCACTTT.

The rearrangement links TRBV20-1 to TRBJ1-1, with TRBD1 identical over 7 bases. V was pared by 4 bases and J by 6 bases, with 11 bases of the junction left unmatched. The CDR3 runs 14 residues. Germline V gene sequence: CDR1 DFQATT, CDR2 SNEGSKA (reference sequence). Here the CDR3 reads CSANNRGSGAEAFF. For the CDR3, the DNA is TGCAGTGCTAACAACAGGGGTTCGGGCGCTGAAGCTTTCTTT.

J is TRBJ2-3 and V is TRBV20-1, with 8 bases matching TRBD2. Germline V lookup: CDR1 DFQATT, CDR2 SNEGSKA (reference sequence). The CDR3 totals 16 residues. V dropped 3 bases and J dropped 4; count of bases not matched to a gene: 12. The CDR3 DNA is TGCAGTGCTAGCCAGCGACTAGCGAATATCCCAGATACGCAGTATTTT. It codes for CSASQRLANIPDTQYF.

This clonotype was seen only a few times. V gene TRBV6-1 combines with J gene TRBJ1-5; no definite D call. Germline-derived CDR1 and CDR2 are MNHNS and SASEGT. The CDR3 is 11 amino acids. V shed 5 bases and J shed 9 bases, with 8 bases lying between them. The CDR3 spells CASSTPPPQHF. CDR3 DNA: TGTGCCAGCAGTACGCCCCCGCCCCAGCATTTT.

Notes on this clonotype: A junction boundary mismatches the germline segment, possibly from a read error. CDR3 sequence: CAGSRGSETQYF. The CDR3 bases are TGTGCCGGCAGCAGGGGTTCTGAGACCCAGTACTTC. V is TRBV11-2 and J is TRBJ2-5; perhaps TRBD1 as D (6 bases). CDR3 size: 12 residues. Germline V CDR1 and CDR2: SGHAT, FQNNGV.

The V and J genes are TRBV5-1 and TRBJ1-1; TRBD1 might be the D (5 bases). The CDR3 has 15 amino acids. CDR1 and CDR2 from the germline V gene are SGHRS and YFSETQ. With 4 bases removed from V and 1 base from J, the gap between germline ends came to 14 bases. The CDR3 DNA reads TGCGCCAGCAGCCTAAAGACCGACAGGAACACTGAAGCTTTCTTT. Translated: CASSLKTDRNTEAFF.

The table lists this clonotype with a few counts. The chain joins TRBV24-1 to TRBJ1-6, with a tentative D call TRBD1 (6 bases). Trimming shortened V by 0 bases and J by 10 bases, and 21 bases separated the two germline ends. The V gene's germline CDR1 is KGHDR and CDR2 SFDVKD. CDR3 length: 18 amino acids. CDR3 in DNA: TGTGCCACCAGTGATTTGCAAGTTCAGGGGTTAGGCGGGTCACCCCTCCACTTT. Its protein product is CATSDLQVQGLGGSPLHF.

The CDR3: CASSASVWAGSMNTEAFF. As DNA, the CDR3 is TGTGCCAGCAGCGCGAGCGTGTGGGCAGGATCAATGAACACTGAAGCTTTCTTT. This chain joins TRBV9 and TRBJ1-1; D is ambiguous. CDR3 length: 18 amino acids. V was clipped by 3 bases and J by 0 bases, with 21 bases between them. Germline-derived CDR1 and CDR2 are SGDLS and YYNGEE.

The J gene is TRBJ2-7, the V gene TRBV7-6, with 8 bases lining up with TRBD1. The germline V gene has CDR1 SGHVS and CDR2 FNYEAQ. J lost 3 bases, V lost 1 base, and 2 bases had no gene match. This CDR3 spans 14 amino acids. DNA of the CDR3: TGTGCCAGCAGCTTAGGAGGGACAGGCTACGAGCAGTACTTC. This codes for CASSLGGTGYEQYF. The whole variable domain, remainder taken from reference TRBV7-6 and TRBJ2-7, is GAGVSQSPRYKVTKRGQDVALRCDPISGHVSLYWYRQALGQGPEFLTYFNYEAQQDKSGLPNDRFSAERPEGSISTLTIQRTEQRDSAMYRCASSLGGTGYEQYFGPGTRLTVT.

This clonotype was seen a handful of times. The chain uses TRBV20-1 and TRBJ1-2, with 9 positions matching TRBD1. Losses at the gene ends were 4 bases for V and 5 bases for J; bases not matched to a gene: 17. Germline assignment: CDR1 DFQATT and CDR2 SNEGSKA (reference sequence). The CDR3 runs to 17 residues. The chain's CDR3 is CSANSLILGQGQYGYTF. The DNA of the CDR3 is TGCAGTGCTAACTCTCTTATACTAGGACAGGGGCAGTATGGCTACACCTTC.

The V call is TRBV11-2, the J call TRBJ2-2; D is unclear. Trimming pared 2 bases from V and 3 bases from J, leaving 7 bases between. CDR3 length equals 14 residues. Germline values: CDR1 SGHAT, CDR2 FQNNGV. CDR3 bases: TGTGCCAGCAGCTTAAGGACGGACACCGGGGAGCTGTTTTTT. It is translated as CASSLRTDTGELFF.

The V and J genes are TRBV12-3 or TRBV12-4 and TRBJ1-5; TRBD1 might be the D (6 bases). Deletions cut 8 bases from V and 7 bases from J, with 12 bases between. The CDR3 sequence is 12 residues long. CDR3 bases: TGTGCCAGCTCAGGGGACGGACAGCCCCAGCATTTT. It codes for CASSGDGQPQHF.

V usage is TRBV18 and J usage is TRBJ2-5; 12 bases line up with TRBD1. The CDR3 runs to 15 residues. The trim removed 6 bases at V and 7 bases at J, leaving 9 bases unmatched. CDR1 is KGHSH, CDR2 LQKENI, per germline. CDR3 protein: CASSAGQGAQGTQYF. Written as DNA, the CDR3 is TGTGCCAGCTCCGCGGGACAGGGGGCCCAGGGGACCCAGTACTTC.

This clonotype was observed a handful of times. This rearrangement joins TRBV30 to TRBJ1-5, with 7 positions matching TRBD1. Germline loops: CDR1 GTSNPN, CDR2 SVGIG (reference sequence). V gave up 3 bases and J gave up 7 bases; unmatched junction bases: 6. There are 13 residues in the CDR3. The CDR3 loop is CAWSKGARQPQHF. CDR3 nucleotides: TGTGCCTGGAGCAAGGGGGCGCGACAGCCCCAGCATTTT.

This clonotype was counted between two and nine times. The genes are TRBV19 and TRBJ1-1; 8 nucleotides align to TRBD1. Per germline, CDR1 LNHDA and CDR2 SQIVND (reference sequence). The junction had 7 bases not matched to a gene; V was cut back by 9 bases and J by 4 bases. This CDR3 spans 13 amino acids. CDR3 sequence (DNA): TGTGCCAGCACCACAGGGGGTGTCACTGAAGCTTTCTTT. Residues: CASTTGGVTEAFF.

This chain uses TRBV11-3 with TRBJ2-7, with TRBD1 identical over 7 bases. Losses at the gene ends were 3 bases for V and 4 bases for J; bases not matched to a gene: 15. CDR1 is SGHNT and CDR2 is YENEEA in the germline V gene. The CDR3 runs 17 residues. The DNA of the CDR3 is TGTGCCAGCAGCTTGGGGCTCCCGGGACAGACCCTTTACGAGCAGTACTTC. Its translation: CASSLGLPGQTLYEQYF.

The chain employs TRBV20-1 and TRBJ2-7; unclear D gene. CDR1 and CDR2 from the germline V gene are DFQATT and SNEGSKA (reference sequence). CDR3 length equals 14 residues. Deletions cut 3 bases from V and 2 bases from J, with 14 bases between. CDR3 bases: TGCAGTGCTAGGGACCTGAGGAAGACCTACGAGCAGTACTTC. Translated, it gives CSARDLRKTYEQYF.

This sequence joins TRBV24-1 and TRBJ2-7; D call uncertain. In germline, CDR1 is KGHDR, CDR2 SFDVKD. Trimming removed 10 bases at V and 3 bases at J, with 15 bases between. The length of the CDR3 is 13 residues. DNA for the CDR3: TGTGCCACAAACCTAGGGCTGGTCTACGAGCAGTACTTC. Translation gives CATNLGLVYEQYF.

The chain combines TRBV6-5 with TRBJ1-2; D unclear. The CDR3 has 13 residues. Trimming took 4 bases from V and 4 from J, leaving 10 bases between them. Per the germline V gene, CDR1 is MNHEY and CDR2 is SVGAGI. The CDR3 region is CASSFEGPYGYTF. Written as DNA, the CDR3 is TGTGCCAGCAGTTTCGAGGGTCCCTATGGCTACACCTTC.

The chain combines TRBV12-5 with TRBJ2-1; TRBD1 agrees at 8 bases. The CDR3 extends over 16 amino acids. Germline lookup yields CDR1 LGHNT and CDR2 FRNRAP. J gave up 3 bases and V 4 bases, and 8 bases lay outside the gene matches. The CDR3 DNA is TGTGCTAGTGGTTCCCCCCGGACAGGGAGCTACAATGAGCAGTTCTTC. It translates to CASGSPRTGSYNEQFF.